Each of the 32 T cell receptor beta chains below was sequenced from the same sample in a study of T-cell reconstitution after alpha-beta-depleted transplantation in children. Unique molecular identifiers were incorporated during preparation of the TCRbeta library. TCRdb redid the calling of the PCR reads with MiXCR, one entry per CDR3 protein. The profile covers 200,000 to 250,000 distinct CDR3 sequences, with about a tenth appearing a single time and roughly 27% taken by the ten largest. This sample comprised PBMCs, obtained before TCRalphabeta/CD19-depleted stem cell transplant. All receptors derive from a child less than two years old with acute myeloid leukemia, due to receive a stem cell transplant.

This clonotype has a handful of counts. A much larger clone sits a single nucleotide away, making a read error possible. This chain connects TRBV6-6 to TRBJ2-7; no clear D gene. Germline V gene data show CDR1 as MNHNY and CDR2 as SVGAGI (reference sequence). This CDR3 spans 12 amino acids. CDR3 sequence: CASSYSVYGQYF. The CDR3 region has the DNA TGTGCCAGCAGTTACTCGGTGTACGGGCAGTACTTC.

Ten or more counts support this clonotype. The chain uses TRBV29-1 and TRBJ2-5, with D perhaps TRBD2 (6 bases). Germline assignment: CDR1 SQVTM and CDR2 ANQGSEA. V was shortened by 7 bases and J by 5 bases, with 14 bases between the two germline ends. This CDR3 has 12 residues. The CDR3 DNA sequence: TGCAGCGGTCGCCGGAGGGCGGAGACCCAGTACTTC. It encodes CSGRRRAETQYF.

The sample holds one count of this clonotype. Its ends do not fully match the called genes, so a read error is possible. The J gene is TRBJ2-3, the V gene TRBV7-3, with D maybe TRBD1 (6 bases). This CDR3 contains 14 residues. Germline V lookup: CDR1 SGHTA, CDR2 FQGTGA. The CDR3 region is CANSQGTPPNTQYF. The CDR3 DNA sequence: TGTGCCAACAGCCAGGGGACACCTCCAAATACGCAGTATTTT.

This clonotype appeared many times. The chain has TRBV5-1 and TRBJ2-7; D gene unclear. The CDR3 contains 14 residues. Germline CDR1 and CDR2: SGHRS and YFSETQ. Trimming removed 4 bases at V and 3 bases at J, with 14 bases between. The CDR3, as DNA: TGCGCCAGCAGCATGCTGACTGTGGGCTACGAGCAGTACTTC. Translating it yields CASSMLTVGYEQYF.

This clonotype was counted many times. This sequence joins TRBV9 and TRBJ1-1; 8 bases are shared with TRBD1. This CDR3 has 14 amino acids. Trimming cost V 4 bases and J 0 bases; bases outside gene matches: 2. Germline V gene lookup returns CDR1 SGDLS and CDR2 YYNGEE. The CDR3 loop reads CASSSRGLNTEAFF. CDR3 bases: TGTGCCAGCAGCTCCAGGGGGCTGAACACTGAAGCTTTCTTT.

In its sample, this clonotype was seen many times. The chain carries TRBV20-1 and TRBJ2-5; the D is unclear. CDR3 length: 11 residues. Germline V gene lookup returns CDR1 DFQATT and CDR2 SNEGSKA (reference sequence). V lost 1 base and J 2 bases, leaving 2 bases between the germline ends. The CDR3 DNA reads TGCAGTGCTAGAGCTCAAGAGACCCAGTACTTC. Amino acid sequence: CSARAQETQYF.

This clonotype was picked up many times. The rearrangement links TRBV5-1 to TRBJ1-2, with D possibly being TRBD1 (5 bases). Trimming removed 4 bases from V and 7 bases from J, with 17 bases in between. The CDR3 runs to 14 residues. CDR1 and CDR2 (germline): SGHRS, YFSETQ. CDR3 coding DNA: TGCGCCAGCAGCGGCGGTGGGCAGGGAAGTGGCTACACCTTC. Amino acid sequence: CASSGGGQGSGYTF.

This clonotype was detected ten times or more. This chain uses TRBV20-1 with TRBJ1-1; D is unclear. The CDR3 runs 12 residues. Looked up from germline, CDR1 is DFQATT and CDR2 is SNEGSKA (reference sequence). V lost 3 bases to trimming and J lost 11 bases, with 16 bases between them. CDR3 DNA: TGCAGTGCTAGGACCCTCCAGGATTTTGCTTTCTTT. It codes for CSARTLQDFAFF.

As regards this clonotype: A much larger clone lies a single base off, so this may be a read error. This chain joins TRBV5-5 and TRBJ1-4; 7 nucleotides line up with TRBD1. Germline V CDR1 and CDR2: SGHKS, YYEKEE (reference sequence). CDR3 length equals 16 residues. The CDR3 reads CANSKGTVSTNEKLFF. The CDR3 bases are TGTGCCAACAGCAAAGGGACAGTTTCAACTAATGAAAAACTGTTTTTT. Looking up the rest from reference TRBV5-5 and TRBJ1-4 gives the full variable domain: DAGVTQSPTHLIKTRGQQVTLRCSPISGHKSVSWYQQVLGQGPQFIFQYYEKEERGRGNFPDRFSARQFPNYSSELNVNALLLGDSALYLCANSKGTVSTNEKLFFGSGTQLSVL.

This clonotype appeared many times. CDR3 in amino acids: CASSLIDISSGANVLTF. The CDR3 nucleotides read TGCGCCAGCAGCCTGATCGACATTAGCTCTGGGGCCAACGTCCTGACTTTC. The J gene is TRBJ2-6, the V gene TRBV5-1; D remains unclear. The germline V gene has CDR1 SGHRS and CDR2 YFSETQ. Trimming took 4 bases from V and 0 from J, leaving 14 bases between them. This CDR3 region has 17 residues.

This clonotype occurred many times. The J gene is TRBJ2-3, the V gene TRBV13; TRBD2 aligns across 10 bases. This CDR3 region has 15 residues. V shed 7 bases, J shed 4 bases, and the junction held 8 bases outside the gene matches. Looked up from germline, CDR1 is PRHDT and CDR2 is FYEKMQ (reference sequence). This CDR3 reads CASIFLAGASDTQYF. CDR3 in DNA: TGTGCCAGCATTTTCCTAGCGGGGGCCTCAGATACGCAGTATTTT.

This clonotype was counted at least ten times. V gene TRBV11-2 combines with J gene TRBJ1-2, with TRBD1 matching 10 bases. The CDR3 covers 14 residues. Germline V gene sequence: CDR1 SGHAT, CDR2 FQNNGV. The ends lost 1 base at V and 7 bases at J; junction bases unmatched: 3. CDR3 nucleotide sequence: TGTGCCAGCAGCTTAGGACAGGGGGCGCGTGGCTACACCTTC. Protein: CASSLGQGARGYTF.

This clonotype appeared many times. This chain links TRBV4-3 with TRBJ2-3; D uncertain. Germline CDR1 and CDR2: LGHNA and YSLEER. The CDR3 loop spans 13 amino acids. Trimming stripped 3 bases from V and 6 bases from J, with 10 bases between. CDR3 DNA: TGCGCCAGCAGCCAGGAAGTAGGGGATACGCAGTATTTT. Its translation: CASSQEVGDTQYF.

This clonotype was counted many times. The rearrangement links TRBV7-2 to TRBJ1-6; no definite D call. Between the trimmed V and J ends, which lost 1 base and 10 bases, there was a span of 8 bases. The CDR3 totals 13 residues. In germline, CDR1 is SGHTA, CDR2 FQGNSA. CDR3 sequence reads: CASSLEGSSPLHF. Here the CDR3 DNA reads TGTGCCAGCAGCTTAGAAGGGAGCTCACCCCTCCACTTT.

The rearrangement links TRBV7-8 to TRBJ1-2; the D gene is possibly TRBD1 (6 bases). The CDR3 is 15 residues long. Germline V gene data show CDR1 as SGHVS and CDR2 as FQNEAQ. Between the trimmed V and J ends, which lost 1 base and 2 bases, there was a span of 11 bases. The CDR3 loop reads CASSLVAGENYGYTF. For the CDR3, the DNA is TGTGCCAGCAGCTTAGTGGCAGGGGAAAACTATGGCTACACCTTC.

This clonotype occurred many times. The rearrangement uses TRBV28 and TRBJ1-2; D is undetermined. The CDR3 extends over 13 amino acids. V was cut by 3 bases and J by 4 bases, with 9 bases left in between. Germline CDR1 and CDR2: MDHEN and SYDVKM. CDR3 DNA: TGTGCCAGCAGTTTTACAGAACCCTATGGCTACACCTTC. Its translation is CASSFTEPYGYTF.

This clonotype was detected once. The chain is built from TRBV5-1 and TRBJ2-4; possibly TRBD1 for D (5 bases). Germline values: CDR1 SGHRS, CDR2 YFSETQ. CDR3 length equals 15 residues. V dropped 4 bases and J dropped 0 bases, with 11 bases sitting between them. The CDR3 coding sequence is TGCGCCAGCAGCCAGGGTAAACTAGCCAAAAACATTCAGTACTTC. It is translated as CASSQGKLAKNIQYF.

This clonotype was seen repeatedly, ten times or more. The rearrangement joins TRBV7-6 to TRBJ2-6; 12 bases map to TRBD2. CDR1 and CDR2 (germline): SGHVS, FNYEAQ. V lost 3 bases to trimming and J lost 3 bases; unmatched junction nucleotides: 3. The CDR3 runs 17 residues. CDR3 region: CASSLTSGSFGANVLTF. The CDR3 nucleotides are TGTGCCAGCAGCTTGACTAGCGGGAGTTTTGGGGCCAACGTCCTGACTTTC.

This clonotype was found many times. The chain couples TRBV7-2 to TRBJ1-4; no firm D call. Between the trimmed V and J ends, which lost 0 bases and 8 bases, there was a span of 7 bases. CDR3 length equals 13 residues. Germline CDR1 SGHTA, CDR2 FQGNSA. The CDR3 DNA is TGTGCCAGCAGCTTAGCGTCGGGGGAAAAACTGTTTTTT. Translating it yields CASSLASGEKLFF.

This clonotype was recorded at least ten times. V gene TRBV10-2 combines with J gene TRBJ2-1; D is unresolved. The CDR3 covers 13 residues. The V end lost 7 bases, the J end lost 12 bases, and 19 bases lay between the germline ends. Germline V gives CDR1 WSHSY, CDR2 SAAADI. The CDR3 DNA follows: TGCGCCAGCAAGTCGGACCCTACAATGTGGCAGTTCTTC. Amino acids: CASKSDPTMWQFF.

V gene TRBV27 combines with J gene TRBJ2-2; 10 bases are a match to TRBD2. Germline V lookup: CDR1 MNHEY, CDR2 SMNVEV (reference sequence). V gave up 6 bases and J gave up 5 bases; unmatched junction bases: 6. CDR3 length: 15 amino acids. CDR3 DNA sequence: TGTGCCAGCAGGCGGACTAGCGGAGGGACCGGGGAGCTGTTTTTT. Translated, it gives CASRRTSGGTGELFF.

The table lists this clonotype with many counts. V and J are TRBV6-6 and TRBJ1-5; D call uncertain. CDR3 size: 12 residues. Looked up from germline, CDR1 is MNHNY and CDR2 is SVGAGI (reference sequence). V lost 8 bases and J lost 5, with 10 bases in between. The CDR3 sequence is CASGESDQPQHF. In nucleotides, the CDR3 is TGTGCCAGCGGGGAATCCGATCAGCCCCAGCATTTT.

This clonotype was observed many times. The genes are TRBV20-1 and TRBJ2-7, with D possibly TRBD1 on 5 matching bases. V was cut by 6 bases and J by 2 bases, with 11 bases left in between. The CDR3 contains 12 residues. The germline gives CDR1 DFQATT, CDR2 SNEGSKA (reference sequence). CDR3 region: CSARPGTYEQYF. In DNA form, the CDR3 reads TGCAGTGCCAGGCCAGGGACCTACGAGCAGTACTTC.

In this sample, this clonotype turned up many times. V and J are TRBV27 and TRBJ1-1, with 9 bases matching TRBD1. V dropped 3 bases and J dropped 7; count of bases not matched to a gene: 6. The CDR3 extends over 14 amino acids. Germline V lookup: CDR1 MNHEY, CDR2 SMNVEV (reference sequence). The CDR3 bases are TGTGCCAGCAGTTTTATGACAGGGGGTGATGAAGCTTTCTTT. Its protein product is CASSFMTGGDEAFF.

This clonotype was seen ten or more times. In nucleotides, the CDR3 is TGCAGTGCTATAGGCGTCCACTACAATGAGCAGTTCTTC. Translation: CSAIGVHYNEQFF. V and J are TRBV20-1 and TRBJ2-1; no definite D call. V lost 4 bases, J lost 3 bases, and 10 bases lay in between. CDR1 DFQATT and CDR2 SNEGSKA come from the germline V gene (reference sequence). The CDR3 covers 13 residues.

This clonotype was picked up many times. The V and J genes are TRBV27 and TRBJ1-2, with D tentatively TRBD1 (5 bases). CDR3 length: 14 residues. Germline V lookup: CDR1 MNHEY, CDR2 SMNVEV (reference sequence). V was shortened by 2 bases and J by 1 base, with 8 bases between the two germline ends. In nucleotides, the CDR3 is TGTGCCAGCAGTTTAGAGGACATTAACTATGGCTACACCTTC. Its protein is CASSLEDINYGYTF.

This clonotype was seen at least ten times. The V gene is TRBV6-5, the J gene TRBJ2-1; TRBD2 matches 8 bases. With 6 bases clipped from V and 7 bases from J, the junction kept 11 bases outside the gene matches. Germline V gene data show CDR1 as MNHEY and CDR2 as SVGAGI. The CDR3 has 15 amino acids. This chain's CDR3 is CASSYTGLAQNEQFF. CDR3 bases: TGTGCCAGCAGCTACACCGGACTAGCTCAGAATGAGCAGTTCTTC.

This clonotype has at least ten counts. V gene TRBV20-1 combines with J gene TRBJ2-7; 7 nucleotides align to TRBD2. This CDR3 region has 13 residues. V lost 1 base and J lost 6; bases outside the gene matches: 6. Per the germline V gene, CDR1 is DFQATT and CDR2 is SNEGSKA (reference sequence). This CDR3 is CSARAGGDREQYF. CDR3 nucleotide sequence: TGCAGTGCTAGAGCTGGGGGGGACCGCGAGCAGTACTTC.

The sample holds many counts of this clonotype. The V gene is TRBV15, the J gene TRBJ2-3, with D possibly being TRBD1 (5 bases). This CDR3 contains 15 residues. V dropped 6 bases and J dropped 2 bases, with 15 bases sitting between them. Germline V gene data show CDR1 as LNHNV and CDR2 as YYDKDF (reference sequence). CDR3 bases: TGTGCCACCAGTCCTGGGGCAGGAGACACAGATACGCAGTATTTT. This sequence encodes CATSPGAGDTDTQYF.

This clonotype was recorded at least ten times. The V gene is TRBV29-1, the J gene TRBJ2-3; 7 positions match TRBD2. The V gene end was trimmed by 1 base and the J gene end by 9 bases; junction bases not matched to a gene: 13. Germline assignment: CDR1 SQVTM and CDR2 ANQGSEA. CDR3 size: 15 residues. CDR3 coding DNA: TGCAGCGTTGAAGGGGGAGGGGTTCGGGATCGGACGCAGTATTTT. Protein: CSVEGGGVRDRTQYF.

The CDR3 DNA sequence: TGTGCCAGCACCTCGGAGGACAGGGTCTACGAGCAGTACTTC. Translated: CASTSEDRVYEQYF. This chain joins TRBV7-9 and TRBJ2-7, with 8 bases aligning to TRBD1. V shed 7 bases and J 3 bases; nucleotides not matched to a gene: 8. The germline V gene encodes CDR1 SEHNR and CDR2 FQNEAQ (reference sequence). The CDR3 covers 14 residues.

In the case of this clonotype: One end of the junction fails to match germline, which may point to a read error. The genes are TRBV7-9 and TRBJ1-1; 7 bases agree with TRBD1. Germline V CDR1 and CDR2: SEHNR, FQNEAQ (reference sequence). The length of the CDR3 is 13 residues. CDR3 sequence: CASSLTGNTEAYF. In nucleotides, the CDR3 is TGTGCCAGCAGCTTGACAGGGAACACTGAAGCTTACTTT.